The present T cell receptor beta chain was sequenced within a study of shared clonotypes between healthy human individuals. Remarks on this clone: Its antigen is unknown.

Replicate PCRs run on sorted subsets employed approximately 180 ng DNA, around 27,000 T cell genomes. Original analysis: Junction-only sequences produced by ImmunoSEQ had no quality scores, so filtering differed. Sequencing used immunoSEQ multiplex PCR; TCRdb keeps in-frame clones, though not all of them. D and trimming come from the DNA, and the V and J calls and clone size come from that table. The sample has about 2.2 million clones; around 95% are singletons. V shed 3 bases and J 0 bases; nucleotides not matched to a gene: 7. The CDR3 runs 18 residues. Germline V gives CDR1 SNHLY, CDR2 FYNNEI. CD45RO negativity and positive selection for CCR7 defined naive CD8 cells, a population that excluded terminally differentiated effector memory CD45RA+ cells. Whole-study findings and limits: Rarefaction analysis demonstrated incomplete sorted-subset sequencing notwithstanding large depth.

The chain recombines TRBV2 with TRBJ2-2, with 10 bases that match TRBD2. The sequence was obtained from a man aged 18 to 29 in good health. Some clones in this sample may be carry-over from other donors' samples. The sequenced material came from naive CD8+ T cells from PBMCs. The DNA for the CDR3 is TGTGCCAGCAGTGAGGGGCTAGCGGGGGTCGCGAACACCGGGGAGCTGTTTTTT. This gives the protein CASSEGLAGVANTGELFF.